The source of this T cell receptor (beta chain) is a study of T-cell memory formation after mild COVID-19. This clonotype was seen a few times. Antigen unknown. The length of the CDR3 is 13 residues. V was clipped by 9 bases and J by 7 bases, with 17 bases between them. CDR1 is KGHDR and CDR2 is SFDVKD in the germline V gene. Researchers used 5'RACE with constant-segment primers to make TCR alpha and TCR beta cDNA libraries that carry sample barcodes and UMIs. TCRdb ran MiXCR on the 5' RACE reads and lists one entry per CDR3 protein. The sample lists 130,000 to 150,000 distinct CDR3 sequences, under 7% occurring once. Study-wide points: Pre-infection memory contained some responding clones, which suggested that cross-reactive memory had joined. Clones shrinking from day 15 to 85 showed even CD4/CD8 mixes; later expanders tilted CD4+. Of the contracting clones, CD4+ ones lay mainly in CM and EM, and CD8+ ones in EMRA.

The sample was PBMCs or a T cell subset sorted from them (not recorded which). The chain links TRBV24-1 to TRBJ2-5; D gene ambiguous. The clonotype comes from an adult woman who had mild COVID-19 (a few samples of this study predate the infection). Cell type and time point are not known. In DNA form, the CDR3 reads TGTGCCACCTCAACGCCGGAAAAAGGGACCCAGTACTTC. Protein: CATSTPEKGTQYF.